This T cell receptor (beta chain) appears in the sequencing data of a study of PD-1 blockade in classical Hodgkin lymphoma. About the study: The study gave patients nivolumab 3 mg/kg intravenously every 2 weeks.

Broader study findings: Similar baseline diversity was found in complete responders and newly diagnosed patients. Nivolumab starters within 1 year of ASCT were excluded. Before treatment, TCR diversity in newly diagnosed patients was reportedly lower than in healthy donors.

Clones were sequenced by immunoSEQ multiplex PCR, and TCRdb holds only the in-frame ones, with some missing. The data show about 90,000 clones, with 80% to 90% seen just once and around a tenth held by the top ten. Concerning this clone: What it binds is unknown.

CDR1 and CDR2 (germline): SGDLS, YYNGEE. The trim removed 2 bases at V and 3 bases at J, leaving 7 bases unmatched. This CDR3 spans 15 amino acids. With no exception, relapse followed autologous stem cell transplantation in all patients, and brentuximab vedotin exposure varied. The chain links TRBV9 to TRBJ2-7; 8 bases match TRBD1. The TCR was taken from a human donor with classical Hodgkin lymphoma. The material was peripheral blood mononuclear cells (PBMCs), obtained before the second cycle of nivolumab. The CDR3 loop is CASSVSPGQVYEQYF. The CDR3 region has the DNA TGTGCCAGCAGCGTCAGTCCGGGACAGGTCTACGAGCAGTACTTC.